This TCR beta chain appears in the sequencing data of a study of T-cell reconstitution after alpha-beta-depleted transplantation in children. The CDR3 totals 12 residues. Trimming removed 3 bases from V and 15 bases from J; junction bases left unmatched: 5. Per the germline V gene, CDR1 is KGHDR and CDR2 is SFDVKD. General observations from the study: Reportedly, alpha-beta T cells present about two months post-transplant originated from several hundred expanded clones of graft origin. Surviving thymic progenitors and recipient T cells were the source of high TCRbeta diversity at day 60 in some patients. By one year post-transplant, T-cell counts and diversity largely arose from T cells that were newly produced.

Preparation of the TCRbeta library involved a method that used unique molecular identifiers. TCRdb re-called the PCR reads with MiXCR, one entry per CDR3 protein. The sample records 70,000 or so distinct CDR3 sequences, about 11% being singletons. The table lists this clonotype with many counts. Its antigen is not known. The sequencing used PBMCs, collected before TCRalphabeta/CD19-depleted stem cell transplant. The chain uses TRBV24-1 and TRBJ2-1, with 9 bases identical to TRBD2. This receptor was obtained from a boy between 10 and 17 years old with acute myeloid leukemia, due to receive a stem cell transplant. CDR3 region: CATSDPGLAPFF. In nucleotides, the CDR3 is TGTGCCACCAGTGATCCGGGACTAGCCCCGTTCTTC.